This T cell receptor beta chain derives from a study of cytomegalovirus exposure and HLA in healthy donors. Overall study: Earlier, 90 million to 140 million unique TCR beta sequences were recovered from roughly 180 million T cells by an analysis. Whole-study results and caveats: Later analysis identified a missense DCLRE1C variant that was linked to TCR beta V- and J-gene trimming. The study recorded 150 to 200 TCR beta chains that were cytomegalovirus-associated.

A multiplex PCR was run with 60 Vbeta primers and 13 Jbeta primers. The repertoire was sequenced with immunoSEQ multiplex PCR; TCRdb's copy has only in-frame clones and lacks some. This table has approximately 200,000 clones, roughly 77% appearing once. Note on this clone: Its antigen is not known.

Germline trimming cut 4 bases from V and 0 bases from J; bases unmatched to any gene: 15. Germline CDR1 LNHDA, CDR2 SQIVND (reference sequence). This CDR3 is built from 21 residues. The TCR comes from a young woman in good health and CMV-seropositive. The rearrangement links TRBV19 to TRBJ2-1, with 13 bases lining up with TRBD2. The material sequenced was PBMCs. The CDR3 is CASSTGGTSGTYHSSYNEQFF. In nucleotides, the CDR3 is TGTGCCAGTAGTACGGGGGGGACTAGCGGGACCTACCATAGCTCCTACAATGAGCAGTTCTTC.